The rows below give T cell receptor beta chains drawn from one sample of a study of shared T cell receptors in the human thymus. Assay used: immunoSEQ multiplex PCR; TCRdb lists only in-frame clones, some missing. The repertoire consists of some 700,000 clones, with 80% to 90% occurring once and the leading ten covering roughly 0.01%. The sample was also reused in another study, on human thymus T cells.

Input material: thymocytes. The receptors were gathered from a girl under three years old with a congenital heart defect. Both conserved end residues are part of each CDR3. A D gene is named only where the DNA matches it firmly. Size values are once, few and many counts, or a class for expanded clones, and some rows have none.

>NA|TRBV5-6|NA|TRBJ2-5
TGTGCCAGCAGCTTGTTAGCGACCCAGTACTTC
CASSLLATQYF
>NA|TRBV7-8|NA|TRBJ2-7
TGTGCCAGCAGCTTAAGGACAGAACTTACCTACGAGCAGTACTTC
CASSLRTELTYEQYF
>NA|TRBV25-1|TRBD1|TRBJ1-1
TGTGCCAGCAGTGAATTGGGCAGGGGGAGGAAGAACACTGAAGCTTTCTTT
CASSELGRGRKNTEAFF
>NA|TRBV25-1|NA|TRBJ2-7
TGTGCCAGCTTGGACAAGAGGTACGAGCAGTACTTC
CASLDKRYEQYF
>NA|TRBV18|TRBD1|TRBJ1-4
TGTGCCAGCTCACCGACAGGGTTGGGTGGTCGCGAAAAACTGTTTTTT
CASSPTGLGGREKLFF
>NA|TRBV19|TRBD2|TRBJ2-1
TGTGCCAGTAGGGGACTAGCGACGGACAATGAGCAGTTCTTC
CASRGLATDNEQFF
>NA|TRBV4-3|NA|TRBJ2-1
TGCGCCAGCAGCCAAGGGGGGACGGACAGCCTGTACAATGAGCAGTTCTTC
CASSQGGTDSLYNEQFF
>NA|TRBV4-3|NA|TRBJ1-6
TGCGCCAGCAGTGCGGTCAGGGATTCACCCCTCCACTTT
CASSAVRDSPLHF
>once|TRBV19|NA|TRBJ1-2
TGTGCCAGTAGCTCCCTACGGGGCTACACCTTC
CASSSLRGYTF
>NA|TRBV27|TRBD1|TRBJ1-2
TGTGCCAGCAGTCCCTTTTCGGACAGGGGCACCTATGGCTACACCTTC
CASSPFSDRGTYGYTF
>few|TRBV19|NA|TRBJ2-6
TGTGCCAGTAGTATGGAGGCCGGGACGGACAGCTCTGGGGCCAACGTCCTGACTTTC
CASSMEAGTDSSGANVLTF
>NA|TRBV7-2|TRBD2|TRBJ2-7
TGTGCCAGCAGCCCTACAGGGACTAGCCCACACTACGAGCAGTACTTC
CASSPTGTSPHYEQYF
>once|TRBV18|NA|TRBJ1-1
TGTGCCAGCTCACCAGGGGGCGGAAACACTGAAGCTTTCTTT
CASSPGGGNTEAFF
>few|TRBV13|NA|TRBJ1-4
TGTGCCAGCAGCTTAGGACGACAGGAACCAACTAATGAAAAACTGTTTTTT
CASSLGRQEPTNEKLFF
>NA|TRBV6-1|NA|TRBJ2-7
TGTGCCCTATGGGCAGGGAACCACGAGCAGTACTTC
CALWAGNHEQYF
>NA|TRBV18|TRBD1|TRBJ1-4
TGTGCCAGCTCACCGGGGACAGGGGAAACTAATGAAAAACTGTTTTTT
CASSPGTGETNEKLFF
>NA|TRBV4-1|TRBD2|TRBJ2-1
TGCGCCAGCAGCCATCACCCCGGGACTAGCGGGGGGGGCTACAATGAGCAGTTCTTC
CASSHHPGTSGGGYNEQFF
>NA|TRBV7-8|TRBD1|TRBJ1-2
TGTGCCAGCAGCCCAGCAGTCGCGGGCAGGGGGACGGATGGCTACACCTTC
CASSPAVAGRGTDGYTF